This TCR beta chain was profiled in a study of T-cell reconstitution after alpha-beta-depleted transplantation in children. This clonotype has more than one count but fewer than ten. Unique molecular identifiers were built into the TCRbeta library. TCRdb reanalysed the PCR reads using MiXCR and keeps one entry per CDR3 protein. The sample yields hundreds of thousands of distinct CDR3 sequences, approximately 9.6% seen once. The CDR3 extends over 15 amino acids. The V call is TRBV12-3 or TRBV12-4, the J call TRBJ2-5, with D perhaps TRBD2 (6 bases). The end of the DNA aligns better with TRBJ2-1, so the J call may be wrong. The TCR sequence derives from a human donor who donated a stem cell graft to a child with SCID. Specimen: PBMCs from the stem cell graft donor, collected from the stem cell graft. The CDR3 DNA follows: TGTGCCAGCAGTCCCGCGGGACCCAGAGGAGAGACCCAGTTCTTC. Protein product: CASSPAGPRGETQFF.